This TCR beta chain was found in a study of Japanese encephalitis immunity and Zika vaccine responses listed by TCRdb under 2021. Background on the whole study: Three 5.0 ug doses of alum-adjuvanted ZPIV were administered to included participants at weeks 0, 4 and 28. About a dozen participants were given two doses of JEV vaccine (IXIARO) 28 days apart, two to three months before the first ZPIV dose. Eleven to twelve participants received one dose of YFV vaccine (YF-VAX) before ZPIV, and fewer than 10 participants were flavivirus-naive. For TCR sequencing, several representative participants were chosen from each pre-vaccination group, with samples at week 0 (after pre-vaccination, before ZPIV) and week 52. TCR repertoires were also analyzed from three flavivirus-naive individuals at weeks 2, 6 and 52 after starting ZPIV vaccination. The stimulations used peptide pools from ZIKV structural proteins divided into flavivirus-conserved and non-conserved sets, or JEV or YFV peptides that matched the pre-vaccination. ZIKV peptides were 15-mers overlapping by 11 residues, selected for NetMHCpan/NetMHCII-predicted epitopes with affinity below 50 nM. The study examined whether earlier vaccination against Japanese encephalitis virus (JEV) or yellow fever virus (YFV) influenced CD4 T cell responses to the Zika vaccine. Broad study findings and their caveats: CD8 T cell responses of very low magnitude were detected against ZIKV peptide pools and were observed in only a few individuals. JEV-pre-vaccinated donors showed higher repertoire similarity across time-points and stimulations than YFV-pre-vaccinated donors, indicating more clonotypes common to ZIKV and JEV stimulation. Samples were clustered by participant, with no similarity observed between individuals, suggesting that no public TCRs were detected. In JEV-pre-vaccinated donors, the repertoire richness of CD4 T cells responding to conserved ZIKV epitopes dropped significantly after ZPIV. Rather than the whole vaccinated cohort, the analysis covered just a subset of trial participants, namely those who received three doses and had adequate samples. Sample size limitations prevented peptide-pool deconvolution, so the individual peptides driving cross-reactive responses were not identified.

After labeling with CellTrace CFSE, PBMCs were cultured for 6 days in RPMI containing roughly 8% human serum along with peptide pools, each at around 1 ug/mL. The enrolled adults were healthy, and microneutralization screening showed them to be seronegative for ZIKV, JEV, YFV, DENV and WNV. Samples were obtained from a phase 1, double-blinded, randomized, placebo-controlled trial of an alum-adjuvanted Zika purified-inactivated virus (ZPIV) vaccine. Peripheral blood mononuclear cells were isolated by standard procedure and stored frozen in liquid nitrogen until use. Based on its abundance in the sample, this clonotype is medium-sized (0.01 to 0.1%). Base qualities are not recorded, but no much larger clone differs from it by a single base. Library preparation employed 5' RACE. TCRbeta libraries were pooled in proportion to their sorted cell numbers before sequencing. RNAzol RT was used to extract total RNA from the sorted cells, and cDNA was then synthesized using an oligo(dT) primer together with a template-switching oligo. The TCRbeta V-CDR3-J region was PCR-amplified with Kapa HiFi using a SMARTer oligo primer and a TCRbeta constant-region primer. A second PCR added Illumina adaptors and sample-specific index barcodes, with HighPrep bead cleanup and Bioanalyzer confirmation of a roughly 650 bp band. The libraries were sequenced on an Illumina MiSeq using 2x151 bp paired-end reads. The original methods were these. An in-house Java program demultiplexed the reads, while MiXCR assigned TCRbeta annotations and counted clonotypes. To assess repertoire overlap, Morisita-Horn indices from the R package vegan were used, along with UPGMA clustering and Circos plots of recurring clonotypes. Shannon diversity and richness were normalized to the highest possible value given the input cell numbers, yielding values from 0 to 1. CDR3beta sequences were aligned using MUSCLE, distances were calculated using SeqinR, and multidimensional scaling was plotted in R. TCRdb's own reprocessing of the public reads used fastp at Q25 and MiXCR and kept productive beta chains. Every distinct CDR3 protein forms one entry, paired with its most common genes and DNA. TCRdb's processing, not the authors', yielded these V and J calls. In this sample the table shows over 250 distinct CDR3 sequences, approximately 2.9% of which occur a single time. Together, the top ten hold 25% of the sample.

The CDR3 measures 17 amino acids from cysteine to phenylalanine. Here the CDR3 DNA is all that survives: 51 bases in frame from base 1. CDR1 and CDR2 were assigned from the germline V gene as MDHEN and SYDVKM. V gives up 1 base and J gives up 6 bases, and the segment between their germline ends measures 20 bases. The origin of this receptor is an adult woman who received an inactivated Zika virus vaccine. This chain is built from TRBV28 and TRBJ2-3; 6 matching bases give a weak D call of TRBD2. This material consisted of antigen-activated CD8+ T cells from blood, cultured, taken during a Zika inactivated vaccine study. The CDR3 sequence is CASSLYVGGPTLDTQYF. The DNA reads TGTGCCAGCAGTTTATACGTGGGGGGACCGACACTCGATACGCAGTATTTT. Outside the CDR3, residues come from the reference TRBV28 and TRBJ2-3 proteins, so the full variable domain is: DVKVTQSSRYLVKRTGEKVFLECVQDMDHENMFWYRQDPGLGLRLIYFSYDVKMKEKGDIPEGYSVSREKKERFSLILESASTNQTSMYLCASSLYVGGPTLDTQYFGPGTRLTVL.